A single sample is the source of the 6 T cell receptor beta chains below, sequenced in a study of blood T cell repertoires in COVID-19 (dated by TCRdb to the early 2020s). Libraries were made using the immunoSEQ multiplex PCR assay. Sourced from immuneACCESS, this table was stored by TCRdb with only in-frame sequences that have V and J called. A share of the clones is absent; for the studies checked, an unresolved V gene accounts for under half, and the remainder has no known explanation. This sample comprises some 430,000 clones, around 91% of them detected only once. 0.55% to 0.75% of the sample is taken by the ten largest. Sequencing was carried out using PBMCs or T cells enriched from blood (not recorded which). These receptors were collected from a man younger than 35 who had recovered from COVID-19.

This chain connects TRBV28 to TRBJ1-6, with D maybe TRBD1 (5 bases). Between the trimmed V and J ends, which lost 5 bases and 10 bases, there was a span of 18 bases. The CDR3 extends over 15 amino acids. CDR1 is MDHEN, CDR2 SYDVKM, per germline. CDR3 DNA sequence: TGTGCCAGCAGTCCACCCAGGACGGACACATCACCCCTCCACTTT. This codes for CASSPPRTDTSPLHF. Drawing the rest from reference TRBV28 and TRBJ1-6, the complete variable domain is DVKVTQSSRYLVKRTGEKVFLECVQDMDHENMFWYRQDPGLGLRLIYFSYDVKMKEKGDIPEGYSVSREKKERFSLILESASTNQTSMYLCASSPPRTDTSPLHFGNGTRLTVT.

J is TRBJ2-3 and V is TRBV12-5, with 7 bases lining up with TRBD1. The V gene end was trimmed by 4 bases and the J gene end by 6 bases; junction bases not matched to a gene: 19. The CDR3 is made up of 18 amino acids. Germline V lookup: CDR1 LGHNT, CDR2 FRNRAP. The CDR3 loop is CASGSISTMTGPRDTQYF. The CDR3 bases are TGTGCTAGTGGTTCGATTTCCACCATGACAGGGCCGAGGGATACGCAGTATTTT.

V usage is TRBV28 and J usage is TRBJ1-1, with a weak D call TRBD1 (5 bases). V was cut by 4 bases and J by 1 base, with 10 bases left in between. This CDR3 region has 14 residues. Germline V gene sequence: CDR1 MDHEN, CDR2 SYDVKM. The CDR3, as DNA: TGTGCCAGCAGTTGGGGGGAGGCGAACACTGAAGCTTTCTTT. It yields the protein CASSWGEANTEAFF.

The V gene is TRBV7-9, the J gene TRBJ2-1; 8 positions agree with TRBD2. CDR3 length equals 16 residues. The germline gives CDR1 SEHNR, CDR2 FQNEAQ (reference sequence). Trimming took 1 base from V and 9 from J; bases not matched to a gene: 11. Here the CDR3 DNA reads TGTGCCAGCAGCTTAGGTTGGGCTAGCGGGTTTTTTGAGCAGTTCTTC. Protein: CASSLGWASGFFEQFF.

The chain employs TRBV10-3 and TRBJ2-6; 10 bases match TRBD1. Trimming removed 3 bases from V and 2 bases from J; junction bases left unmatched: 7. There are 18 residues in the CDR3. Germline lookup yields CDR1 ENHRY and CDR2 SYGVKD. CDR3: CAISDLLGQGAGANVLTF. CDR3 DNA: TGTGCCATCAGTGACCTCCTCGGACAGGGGGCTGGGGCCAACGTCCTGACTTTC.

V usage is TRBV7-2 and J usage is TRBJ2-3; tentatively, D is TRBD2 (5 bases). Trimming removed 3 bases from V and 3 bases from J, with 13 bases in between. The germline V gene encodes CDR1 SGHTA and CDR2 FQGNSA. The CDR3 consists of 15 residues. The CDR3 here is CASSFTSGTTDTQYF. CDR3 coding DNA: TGTGCCAGCAGCTTTACAAGCGGCACGACAGATACGCAGTATTTT.